Below, 9 T cell receptor beta chains from the same sample are listed, as sequenced in a study of shared clonotypes between healthy human individuals. This table comes from immunoSEQ multiplex PCR, and its TCRdb copy is limited to in-frame clones, with some not included. This sample has hundreds of thousands of clones, with roughly 98% found just once. CD45RO-negative, CCR7-selected cells formed the naive CD8 fraction, which excluded terminally differentiated effector memory CD45RA+ cells. Sequencing used naive CD8+ T cells sorted from blood. The receptor set was obtained from a man aged 25 to 40 in good health.

The rearrangement links TRBV12-1 to TRBJ2-2; the table's D call TRBD2 went unverified against the DNA. TRBV12-1 is a documented pseudogene. The CDR3 consists of 21 residues. CDR3 sequence reads: CASSEYTGTSGRTANTGELFF. The CDR3 DNA is TGTGCCAGCAGCGAATATACCGGGACTAGCGGGAGAACAGCGAACACCGGGGAGCTGTTTTTT.

This chain joins TRBV25-1 and TRBJ2-1; 10 nucleotides agree with TRBD2. V dropped 9 bases and J dropped 4; count of bases not matched to a gene: 18. Germline V gene data show CDR1 as MGHDK and CDR2 as SYGVNS. The CDR3 runs to 18 residues. Written as DNA, the CDR3 is TGTGCCAGTACGGCCATAGGGGGTGGACTAGCGGAATACAATGAGCAGTTCTTC. Amino acid sequence: CASTAIGGGLAEYNEQFF.

This chain links TRBV4-1 with TRBJ1-2, with D hard to call. V was shortened by 1 base and J by 6 bases, with 6 bases between the two germline ends. The CDR3 is 12 residues long. CDR1 MGHRA and CDR2 YSYEKL come from the germline V gene. Here the CDR3 reads CASSQVEDGYTF. The CDR3 DNA follows: TGCGCCAGCAGCCAAGTGGAAGATGGCTACACCTTC.

The chain links TRBV7-9 to TRBJ2-4; 8 nucleotides match TRBD2. V trimming: 7 bases; J trimming: 12 bases; junction bases outside the gene matches: 8. From germline, CDR1 is SEHNR and CDR2 FQNEAQ (reference sequence). The CDR3 sequence is 12 residues long. CDR3 residues: CASTLKRESQYF. CDR3 DNA sequence: TGTGCCAGCACCCTGAAGCGGGAGTCTCAGTACTTC.

This chain joins TRBV2 and TRBJ2-1; the match to TRBD2 covers 10 bases. The CDR3 loop spans 18 amino acids. V was clipped by 6 bases and J by 1 base; unmatched bases: 12. Per germline, CDR1 SNHLY and CDR2 FYNNEI. Here the CDR3 DNA reads TGTGCCAGCAGGAGGGGTGGACTAGCGGACCGATCCTACAATGAGCAGTTCTTC. The encoded protein is CASRRGGLADRSYNEQFF.

The chain combines TRBV27 with TRBJ2-1; 7 bases are shared with TRBD2. J lost 5 bases, V lost 7 bases, and 14 bases had no gene match. This CDR3 has 16 amino acids. Germline values: CDR1 MNHEY, CDR2 SMNVEV (reference sequence). CDR3 region: CASMGGLGSRDNEQFF. Here the CDR3 DNA reads TGTGCCAGCATGGGGGGGTTAGGGTCTCGCGACAATGAGCAGTTCTTC.

The chain employs TRBV11-3 and TRBJ2-3; 10 bases agree with TRBD2. Losses at the gene ends were 5 bases for V and 5 bases for J; bases not matched to a gene: 19. The CDR3 extends over 19 amino acids. Germline lookup yields CDR1 SGHNT and CDR2 YENEEA. DNA of the CDR3: TGTGCCAGCAGCCCCAGGTCTAGCGGGAGCCCGGGAGGTGGAGATACGCAGTATTTT. Its protein product is CASSPRSSGSPGGGDTQYF.

The chain is built from TRBV7-9 and TRBJ2-2; D call uncertain. V lost 6 bases and J lost 4, with 6 bases in between. The CDR3 loop spans 12 amino acids. Germline assignment: CDR1 SEHNR and CDR2 FQNEAQ (reference sequence). The CDR3 region has the DNA TGTGCCAGCAGGGGTTCCACCGGGGAGCTGTTTTTT. Translating gives CASRGSTGELFF. The variable domain in full, with the rest retrieved from reference TRBV7-9 and TRBJ2-2, is DTGVSQNPRHKITKRGQNVTFRCDPISEHNRLYWYRQTLGQGPEFLTYFQNEAQLEKSRLLSDRFSAERPKGSFSTLEIQRTEQGDSAMYLCASRGSTGELFFGEGSRLTVL.

V is TRBV4-1 and J is TRBJ1-5; D perhaps matches TRBD1 (6 bases). The V end was cut by 4 bases, the J end by 1 base, with 11 bases between. Per germline, CDR1 MGHRA and CDR2 YSYEKL. CDR3 length: 15 amino acids. The CDR3 DNA is TGCGCCAGCAGCCCGGACAGTTCAAGCAATCAGCCCCAGCATTTT. It encodes CASSPDSSSNQPQHF.